The 20 T cell receptor beta chains below were found in one sample sequenced in a study of CD4 T cells in relation to SARS-CoV-2 and coronaviruses. Measured with immunoSEQ multiplex PCR; TCRdb has only the in-frame clones, and not every one. The table has tens of thousands of clones, about 90% seen once. Sequencing input: naive CD4+ T cells from PBMCs. Subset meaning: naive CD4+ T cells isolated by negative enrichment. These receptors were obtained from an adult with COVID-19.

The chain couples TRBV27 to TRBJ2-4; D call uncertain. The germline CDR1 and CDR2 sequences are MNHEY and SMNVEV (reference sequence). V lost 5 bases and J lost 1, with 12 bases in between. This CDR3 comprises 15 residues. The CDR3 sequence: CASSAVGSAKNIQYF. In DNA, the CDR3 is TGTGCCAGCAGTGCGGTGGGGTCTGCCAAAAACATTCAGTACTTC.

The V gene is TRBV12-3 or TRBV12-4, the J gene TRBJ1-2; D gene ambiguous. The CDR3 contains 11 residues. V dropped 8 bases and J dropped 4 bases, with 8 bases sitting between them. The CDR3 here is CASGGTYGYTF. The CDR3 DNA follows: TGTGCCAGCGGCGGCACCTATGGCTACACCTTC.

The chain has TRBV11-1 and TRBJ2-7, with 7 bases matching TRBD1. This CDR3 contains 13 residues. Germline lookup yields CDR1 SGHAT and CDR2 FQDESV (reference sequence). Trimming cost V 5 bases and J 1 base; bases outside gene matches: 2. The DNA for the CDR3 is TGTGCCAGCAGCCGGGACAGTTCCTACGAGCAGTACTTC. Amino acids: CASSRDSSYEQYF.

The CDR3 nucleotides are TGTGCCAGCAGCCCCTGGGACAGGGGCGAGCAGTACTTC. Translating gives CASSPWDRGEQYF. This rearrangement joins TRBV3-1 (or the pseudogene TRBV3-2) to TRBJ2-7, with TRBD1 matching 10 bases. V lost 4 bases, J lost 6 bases, and 3 bases stayed unmatched. CDR3 size: 13 residues. Germline CDR1 and CDR2: LGHDT and YNNKEL (reference sequence).

This clone was seen once. This chain joins TRBV24-1 and TRBJ1-1, with D unclear. Germline V gene sequence: CDR1 KGHDR, CDR2 SFDVKD. The CDR3 sequence is 13 residues long. V was cut by 5 bases and J by 8 bases, with 14 bases left in between. CDR3 bases: TGTGCCACCAGTGGACCAGATAGCGTCGAAGCTTTCTTT. Amino acid sequence: CATSGPDSVEAFF.

This chain joins TRBV5-1 and TRBJ2-5; 11 nucleotides align to TRBD2. The CDR3 runs 15 residues. The J segment lost 5 bases and the V segment lost 4 bases, leaving 7 bases of the junction unmatched. The germline CDR1 and CDR2 sequences are SGHRS and YFSETQ. CDR3 sequence: CASSPSGRTQETQYF. The DNA of the CDR3 is TGCGCCAGCAGCCCTAGCGGGAGGACTCAGGAGACCCAGTACTTC.

The chain recombines TRBV6-6 with TRBJ2-7, with 7 positions matching TRBD1. The CDR3 covers 14 residues. The V gene's germline CDR1 is MNHNY and CDR2 SVGAGI (reference sequence). V dropped 7 bases and J dropped 0; count of bases not matched to a gene: 6. CDR3 loop: CASTFRDSSYEQYF. DNA for the CDR3: TGTGCCAGCACCTTCCGGGACAGCTCCTACGAGCAGTACTTC.

The chain couples TRBV3-1 (or the pseudogene TRBV3-2) to TRBJ2-3; no definite D call. The CDR3 contains 14 residues. V lost 1 base and J 6 bases, leaving 11 bases between the germline ends. Germline CDR1 LGHDT, CDR2 YNNKEL (reference sequence). The CDR3 loop is CASSQGGFGDTQYF. In DNA form, the CDR3 reads TGTGCCAGCAGCCAAGGGGGTTTCGGGGATACGCAGTATTTT.

This chain links TRBV30 with TRBJ2-3; D ambiguous. V was clipped by 5 bases and J by 6 bases, with 9 bases between them. From germline, CDR1 is GTSNPN and CDR2 SVGIG (reference sequence). The CDR3 has 11 residues. The CDR3 loop reads CAWGRPDTQYF. For the CDR3, the DNA is TGTGCCTGGGGCAGACCCGATACGCAGTATTTT. Variable domain in full (rest from reference TRBV30 and TRBJ2-3): SQTIHQWPATLVQPVGSPLSLECTVEGTSNPNLYWYRQAAGRGLQLLFYSVGIGQISSEVPQNLSASRPQDRQFILSSKKLLLSDSGFYLCAWGRPDTQYFGPGTRLTVL.

The rearrangement joins TRBV5-1 to TRBJ2-3; tentatively, D is TRBD1 (5 bases). V was cut by 4 bases and J by 2 bases, with 11 bases left in between. This CDR3 comprises 14 residues. The germline CDR1 and CDR2 sequences are SGHRS and YFSETQ. The DNA for the CDR3 is TGCGCCAGCAGCCCCGGACAACTCACAGATACGCAGTATTTT. This encodes CASSPGQLTDTQYF. The variable domain in full, with the rest retrieved from reference TRBV5-1 and TRBJ2-3, is KAGVTQTPRYLIKTRGQQVTLSCSPISGHRSVSWYQQTPGQGLQFLFEYFSETQRNKGNFPGRFSGRQFSNSRSEMNVSTLELGDSALYLCASSPGQLTDTQYFGPGTRLTVL.

The J gene is TRBJ1-1, the V gene TRBV14; weak D call: TRBD1 (6 bases). Germline CDR1 is SGHDN and CDR2 is FVKESK. V was cut by 8 bases and J by 1 base, with 11 bases left in between. The CDR3 has 13 amino acids. CDR3 residues: CASGTTGNTEAFF. The CDR3 DNA follows: TGTGCCAGCGGAACGACAGGGAACACTGAAGCTTTCTTT.

This clone was observed a single time. For the CDR3, the DNA is TGTGCCAGCAGCTTAAGAAGGACTAGCGGGACCGTGGGAGAGCAGTACTTC. As protein: CASSLRRTSGTVGEQYF. V and J are TRBV11-2 and TRBJ2-7; 12 bases align to TRBD2. Germline V lookup: CDR1 SGHAT, CDR2 FQNNGV. The CDR3 runs 17 residues. J was trimmed by 7 bases and V by 2 bases; bases with no gene match: 12.

This clone was observed once. This sequence joins TRBV7-9 and TRBJ2-3; 7 nucleotides line up with TRBD2. Germline CDR1 and CDR2: SEHNR and FQNEAQ (reference sequence). The CDR3 consists of 15 residues. V shed 6 bases and J 0 bases; nucleotides not matched to a gene: 6. The DNA for the CDR3 is TGTGCCAGCAGTCGATCTAGCGGAAGCACAGATACGCAGTATTTT. It yields the protein CASSRSSGSTDTQYF.

The J gene is TRBJ2-1, the V gene TRBV19, with 7 bases aligning to TRBD1. The J segment lost 12 bases and the V segment lost 6 bases, leaving 11 bases of the junction unmatched. The CDR3 consists of 13 residues. CDR1 LNHDA and CDR2 SQIVND come from the germline V gene (reference sequence). CDR3 sequence: CASSTRDRVSQFF. The CDR3 coding sequence is TGTGCCAGTAGCACCCGAGACAGGGTGTCGCAGTTCTTC.

The V call is TRBV7-8, the J call TRBJ1-5, with 7 bases aligning to TRBD1. With 5 bases clipped from V and 7 bases from J, the junction kept 11 bases outside the gene matches. CDR3 length: 15 residues. From germline, CDR1 is SGHVS and CDR2 FQNEAQ. The CDR3 is CASSPRDRAYQPQHF. CDR3 DNA sequence: TGTGCCAGCAGCCCCCGAGACAGGGCGTACCAGCCCCAGCATTTT. The whole variable domain, remainder taken from reference TRBV7-8 and TRBJ1-5, is GAGVSQSPRYKVAKRGQDVALRCDPISGHVSLFWYQQALGQGPEFLTYFQNEAQLDKSGLPSDRFFAERPEGSVSTLKIQRTQQEDSAVYLCASSPRDRAYQPQHFGDGTRLSIL.

J is TRBJ1-1 and V is TRBV7-9; D gene ambiguous. This CDR3 is built from 14 residues. Between the trimmed V and J ends, which lost 2 bases and 1 base, there was a span of 8 bases. Germline V gives CDR1 SEHNR, CDR2 FQNEAQ (reference sequence). CDR3 loop: CASSLQASNTEAFF. CDR3 coding DNA: TGTGCCAGCAGCTTACAGGCGTCGAACACTGAAGCTTTCTTT.

The rearrangement joins TRBV6-5 to TRBJ1-2; D perhaps matches TRBD1 (5 bases). Germline CDR1 and CDR2: MNHEY and SVGAGI. The V end lost 9 bases, the J end lost 4 bases, and 21 bases lay between the germline ends. This CDR3 region has 15 residues. This CDR3 is CASTRSGTSGYGYTF. The CDR3 DNA sequence: TGTGCCAGTACAAGATCAGGGACCTCGGGCTATGGCTACACCTTC.

This chain joins TRBV21-1 and TRBJ2-2; TRBD1, the table's D call, lacks a check against the DNA. TRBV21-1 counts as a pseudogene. The CDR3 runs 16 residues. The CDR3 spells CASSDIPGMNTGELFF. CDR3 sequence (DNA): TGTGCCAGCAGCGATATCCCAGGGATGAACACCGGGGAGCTGTTTTTT.

J is TRBJ1-6 and V is TRBV7-8, with D uncertain. With 5 bases removed from V and 4 bases from J, the gap between germline ends came to 6 bases. The CDR3 has 13 amino acids. The germline gives CDR1 SGHVS, CDR2 FQNEAQ. CDR3: CASSPLYNSPLHF. The CDR3 nucleotides are TGTGCCAGCAGCCCCCTATATAATTCACCCCTCCACTTT.

The chain employs TRBV3-1 (or the pseudogene TRBV3-2) and TRBJ2-1, with D possibly matching TRBD2 (5 bases). CDR1 is LGHDT and CDR2 is YNNKEL in the germline V gene (reference sequence). The CDR3 is 14 amino acids. V was cut by 1 base and J by 8 bases, with 12 bases left in between. The CDR3 nucleotides read TGTGCCAGCAGCCAAGCGGCGGGCTTTTATGAGCAGTTCTTC. Amino acids: CASSQAAGFYEQFF.